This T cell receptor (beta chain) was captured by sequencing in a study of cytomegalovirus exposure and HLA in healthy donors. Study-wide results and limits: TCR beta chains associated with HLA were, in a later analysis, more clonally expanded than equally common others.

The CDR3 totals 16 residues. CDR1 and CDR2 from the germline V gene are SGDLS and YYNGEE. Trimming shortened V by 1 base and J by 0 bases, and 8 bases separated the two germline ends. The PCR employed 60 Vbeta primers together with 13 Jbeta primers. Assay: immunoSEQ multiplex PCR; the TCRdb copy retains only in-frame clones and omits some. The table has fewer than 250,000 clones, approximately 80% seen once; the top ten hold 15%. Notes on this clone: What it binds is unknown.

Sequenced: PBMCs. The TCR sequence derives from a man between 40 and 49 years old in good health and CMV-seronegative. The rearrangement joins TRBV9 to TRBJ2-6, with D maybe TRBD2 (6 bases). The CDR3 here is CASSVLASSGANVLTF. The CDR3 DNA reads TGTGCCAGCAGCGTACTAGCGAGCTCTGGGGCCAACGTCCTGACTTTC.